The entry that follows covers one T cell receptor (beta chain) sequence. Other DNA sequences in this sample translate to the same CDR3. This entry belongs to a study of T cell responses to AZD1222 COVID-19 vaccine. The junction had 1 base not matched to a gene; V was cut back by 1 base and J by 5 bases. Germline V gene lookup returns CDR1 SEHNR and CDR2 FQNEAQ (reference sequence). CDR3 size: 14 residues. Sequencing used immunoSEQ multiplex PCR; TCRdb keeps in-frame clones, though not all of them. The table lists around 180,000 clones, roughly nine tenths of them singletons. J is TRBJ1-5 and V is TRBV7-9, with 8 positions matching TRBD1. The starting material was peripheral blood, obtained on day 0 of AZD1222 vaccination. This TCR was sampled from an adult in good health. The CDR3, as DNA: TGTGCCAGCAGCTTAGGGACAGGGCATCAGCCCCAGCATTTT. This codes for CASSLGTGHQPQHF.